The 24 T cell receptor beta chains below come from one sample, sequenced in a study of cytomegalovirus exposure and HLA in healthy donors. The PCR had 60 Vbeta and 13 Jbeta primers. The method was immunoSEQ multiplex PCR; TCRdb's version includes in-frame clones alone and lacks a portion of them. The table lists about 120,000 clones, roughly 80% of them singletons. The sample consisted of PBMCs. The receptor source for this set is a woman aged 50 to 60 in good health and CMV-seronegative.

The rearrangement joins TRBV5-6 to TRBJ1-6; TRBD1 aligns across 7 bases. Germline lookup yields CDR1 SGHDT and CDR2 YYEEEE. The CDR3 contains 16 residues. Trimming took 4 bases from V and 8 from J; bases not matched to a gene: 12. The CDR3 DNA reads TGTGCCAGCAGCGCAGGGGGGACTGCTTTTGATTCACCCCTCCACTTT. This translates into CASSAGGTAFDSPLHF. Drawing the rest from reference TRBV5-6 and TRBJ1-6, the complete variable domain is DAGVTQSPTHLIKTRGQQVTLRCSPKSGHDTVSWYQQALGQGPQFIFQYYEEEERQRGNFPDRFSGHQFPNYSSELNVNALLLGDSALYLCASSAGGTAFDSPLHFGNGTRLTVT.

The genes are TRBV5-4 and TRBJ2-1; weak D call: TRBD1 (5 bases). This CDR3 contains 15 residues. V gave up 6 bases and J gave up 10 bases, with 23 bases separating them. Looked up from germline, CDR1 is SGHNT and CDR2 is YYREEE (reference sequence). The CDR3 coding sequence is TGTGCCAGCAACCAAAGGCGTCAGGGCCGCGAGGAGCAGTTCTTC. It yields the protein CASNQRRQGREEQFF.

The rearrangement uses TRBV6-6 and TRBJ2-7, with TRBD2 matching over 8 bases. J was trimmed by 5 bases and V by 4 bases; bases with no gene match: 4. The CDR3 loop spans 13 amino acids. The germline CDR1 and CDR2 sequences are MNHNY and SVGAGI (reference sequence). CDR3 coding DNA: TGTGCCAGCAGTTCGACGGGGGGGAACGAGCAGTACTTC. Protein product: CASSSTGGNEQYF.

J is TRBJ2-3 and V is TRBV6-4; TRBD2 matches at 10 bases. J gave up 1 base and V 4 bases, and 2 bases lay outside the gene matches. Germline V gives CDR1 MRHNA, CDR2 SNTAGT. CDR3 size: 15 residues. The CDR3 sequence: CASSATSGGTDTQYF. DNA for the CDR3: TGTGCCAGCAGTGCTACTAGCGGGGGCACAGATACGCAGTATTTT.

This clone was found once. The V and J genes are TRBV9 and TRBJ2-3; D not resolved. CDR1 and CDR2 (germline): SGDLS, YYNGEE. The length of the CDR3 is 16 residues. V shed 4 bases and J shed 2 bases, with 17 bases lying between them. In DNA, the CDR3 is TGTGCCAGCAGCTTGCCCCCTGGCGGCCTCACAGATACGCAGTATTTT. It translates to CASSLPPGGLTDTQYF.

This chain links TRBV6-5 with TRBJ2-1; 9 bases map to TRBD2. With V trimmed by 3 bases and J by 5 bases, 8 bases remained unmatched. Germline V CDR1 and CDR2: MNHEY, SVGAGI. This CDR3 spans 16 amino acids. This CDR3 is CASSYLAGDGHNEQFF. The CDR3 DNA is TGTGCCAGCAGTTATTTAGCGGGAGACGGCCACAATGAGCAGTTCTTC.

The chain links TRBV29-1 to TRBJ2-7; 7 nucleotides agree with TRBD2. J lost 4 bases, V lost 2 bases, and 8 bases had no gene match. Per germline, CDR1 SQVTM and CDR2 ANQGSEA. This CDR3 spans 14 amino acids. The CDR3 reads CSVEIGTTFYEQYF. The CDR3 nucleotides are TGCAGCGTTGAAATCGGGACTACATTTTACGAGCAGTACTTC.

V and J are TRBV27 and TRBJ2-3; TRBD1 matches at 7 bases. The CDR3 contains 15 residues. Trimming removed 3 bases from V and 3 bases from J; junction bases left unmatched: 6. Germline V gene data show CDR1 as MNHEY and CDR2 as SMNVEV (reference sequence). The CDR3 is CASSFTGVRTDTQYF. The CDR3 nucleotides are TGTGCCAGCAGTTTCACAGGGGTTAGGACAGATACGCAGTATTTT.

The table lists this clone with a count of one. The chain carries TRBV28 and TRBJ2-1; D perhaps matches TRBD1 (5 bases). Trimming shortened V by 3 bases and J by 6 bases, and 15 bases separated the two germline ends. The CDR3 has 15 amino acids. The germline CDR1 and CDR2 sequences are MDHEN and SYDVKM. In nucleotides, the CDR3 is TGTGCCAGCAGTTTGCTTGGGGCTACCCTCAATGAGCAGTTCTTC. This sequence encodes CASSLLGATLNEQFF.

The chain recombines TRBV21-1 with TRBJ2-1; the table's TRBD1 call for D was not verified on the DNA. TRBV21-1 is shown as a pseudogene. The CDR3 runs to 15 residues. The CDR3 region has the DNA TGTGCCAGCACCGAAGGGACAGAGTCCTACAATGAGCAGTTCTTC. As protein: CASTEGTESYNEQFF.

V is TRBV28 and J is TRBJ2-3; D unclear. CDR3 length: 13 amino acids. V was pared by 7 bases and J by 1 base, with 9 bases between. Germline V gene lookup returns CDR1 MDHEN and CDR2 SYDVKM. CDR3 nucleotide sequence: TGTGCCAGCACCCTCCCTCGCACAGATACGCAGTATTTT. Translated, it gives CASTLPRTDTQYF.

This clone has more than one count but fewer than ten. V is TRBV5-1 and J is TRBJ1-1, with a possible D match to TRBD1 (6 bases). The CDR3 is 13 amino acids. Trimming cost V 1 base and J 4 bases, with 8 bases left between them. CDR1 is SGHRS and CDR2 is YFSETQ in the germline V gene. CDR3 sequence: CASSLQGLTEAFF. CDR3 bases: TGCGCCAGCAGCTTGCAGGGGCTCACTGAAGCTTTCTTT. Filled out from reference TRBV5-1 and TRBJ1-1, the complete variable domain reads KAGVTQTPRYLIKTRGQQVTLSCSPISGHRSVSWYQQTPGQGLQFLFEYFSETQRNKGNFPGRFSGRQFSNSRSEMNVSTLELGDSALYLCASSLQGLTEAFFGQGTRLTVV.

This chain connects TRBV7-9 to TRBJ2-3; TRBD2 aligns across 7 bases. The trim removed 5 bases at V and 3 bases at J, leaving 11 bases unmatched. CDR3 length equals 16 residues. CDR1 is SEHNR, CDR2 FQNEAQ, per germline (reference sequence). CDR3 protein: CASSKTSSLATDTQYF. The CDR3 coding sequence is TGTGCCAGCAGCAAGACTAGCTCGTTGGCAACAGATACGCAGTATTTT.

This clone was seen only a few times. The chain employs TRBV13 and TRBJ2-3; TRBD2 aligns across 9 bases. This CDR3 has 16 amino acids. CDR1 is PRHDT, CDR2 FYEKMQ, per germline (reference sequence). V shed 4 bases and J 1 base; nucleotides not matched to a gene: 6. The CDR3 sequence: CASSSPGGRGTDTQYF. As DNA, the CDR3 is TGTGCCAGCAGCTCCCCCGGCGGGAGGGGCACAGATACGCAGTATTTT.

The chain couples TRBV7-2 to TRBJ1-4; D gene uncertain. CDR3 length equals 14 residues. CDR1 is SGHTA and CDR2 is FQGNSA in the germline V gene. V lost 1 base and J lost 4, with 7 bases in between. The CDR3 loop reads CASSLGANNEKLFF. The CDR3 nucleotides are TGTGCCAGCAGCTTAGGAGCCAATAATGAAAAACTGTTTTTT. Full variable domain (outside the CDR3, taken from reference TRBV7-2 and TRBJ1-4): GAGVSQSPSNKVTEKGKDVELRCDPISGHTALYWYRQSLGQGLEFLIYFQGNSAPDKSGLPSDRFSAERTGGSVSTLTIQRTQQEDSAVYLCASSLGANNEKLFFGSGTQLSVL.

This clone appeared once. This chain uses TRBV30 with TRBJ1-1; D call uncertain. CDR3 length equals 11 residues. The V gene's germline CDR1 is GTSNPN and CDR2 SVGIG (reference sequence). Trimming stripped 2 bases from V and 6 bases from J, with 7 bases between. CDR3 loop: CAWSQEAEAFF. As DNA, the CDR3 is TGTGCCTGGAGTCAGGAGGCTGAAGCTTTCTTT.

The chain combines TRBV11-3 with TRBJ2-3, with D possibly being TRBD1 (5 bases). Trimming left V 1 base short and J 4 bases short, with 9 bases between. Germline V gives CDR1 SGHNT, CDR2 YENEEA. The CDR3 extends over 14 amino acids. The CDR3 is CASSLGGDADTQYF. The CDR3 bases are TGTGCCAGCAGCTTAGGGGGCGATGCAGATACGCAGTATTTT. Full variable domain (remainder filled in from reference TRBV11-3 and TRBJ2-3): EAGVVQSPRYKIIEKKQPVAFWCNPISGHNTLYWYLQNLGQGPELLIRYENEEAVDDSQLPKDRFSAERLKGVDSTLKIQPAELGDSAVYLCASSLGGDADTQYFGPGTRLTVL.

The rearrangement joins TRBV6-6 to TRBJ2-5, with 11 bases fitting TRBD2. There are 14 residues in the CDR3. The V and J ends lost 5 bases and 4 bases, in that order; junction bases with no gene match: 3. Germline lookup yields CDR1 MNHNY and CDR2 SVGAGI (reference sequence). The CDR3 DNA sequence: TGTGCCAGCAGTCCTGGACTAGCGGGAGAGACCCAGTACTTC. Translation: CASSPGLAGETQYF.

The rearrangement links TRBV6-5 to TRBJ2-7; 8 positions match TRBD1. The J segment lost 3 bases and the V segment lost 6 bases, leaving 7 bases of the junction unmatched. Germline CDR1 reads MNHEY; CDR2 reads SVGAGI. CDR3 length equals 14 residues. The CDR3 here is CASRQGQAIYEQYF. CDR3 nucleotide sequence: TGTGCCAGCAGACAGGGACAGGCGATCTACGAGCAGTACTTC.

This clone has a handful of counts. This chain links TRBV5-1 with TRBJ2-3; possibly TRBD2 for D (5 bases). Trimming took 6 bases from V and 0 from J, leaving 11 bases between them. Germline CDR1 SGHRS, CDR2 YFSETQ. The CDR3 consists of 14 residues. The DNA for the CDR3 is TGCGCCAGCAAGGCGGGCTCTAGCACAGATACGCAGTATTTT. Encoded protein: CASKAGSSTDTQYF.

This clone was observed a single time. The V call is TRBV5-3, the J call TRBJ1-1, with D unclear. TRBV5-3 has ORF status, its function being uncertain. The CDR3 has 13 amino acids. V gave up 6 bases and J gave up 4 bases, with 13 bases separating them. The CDR3 DNA reads as TGTGCCAGAATGGAGGGATGGAGCACTGAAGCTTTCTTT. Protein product: CARMEGWSTEAFF.

The chain employs TRBV20-1 and TRBJ2-5, with D perhaps matching TRBD2 (6 bases). The V gene's germline CDR1 is DFQATT and CDR2 SNEGSKA (reference sequence). CDR3 length: 10 amino acids. V was cut by 8 bases and J by 5 bases, with 9 bases left in between. The CDR3 protein is CSPSGETQYF. The CDR3 DNA reads TGCAGTCCCAGCGGGGAGACCCAGTACTTC.

This rearrangement joins TRBV18 to TRBJ1-2; weak D call: TRBD1 (6 bases). Trimming stripped 6 bases from V and 4 bases from J, with 18 bases between. The CDR3 is made up of 15 amino acids. Germline CDR1 is KGHSH and CDR2 is LQKENI. The CDR3 DNA reads as TGTGCCAGCTCTCCCCCAGGGGAGCCGGGCTATGGCTACACCTTC. As protein: CASSPPGEPGYGYTF.

This clone was counted a few times. V usage is TRBV4-1 and J usage is TRBJ1-2; TRBD1 aligns across 10 bases. This CDR3 spans 16 amino acids. V shed 0 bases, J shed 4 bases, and the junction held 5 bases outside the gene matches. The germline V gene has CDR1 MGHRA and CDR2 YSYEKL. In DNA form, the CDR3 reads TGCGCCAGCAGCCAAGAAGGGACAGGGGTCCTCTATGGCTACACCTTC. Translation: CASSQEGTGVLYGYTF.